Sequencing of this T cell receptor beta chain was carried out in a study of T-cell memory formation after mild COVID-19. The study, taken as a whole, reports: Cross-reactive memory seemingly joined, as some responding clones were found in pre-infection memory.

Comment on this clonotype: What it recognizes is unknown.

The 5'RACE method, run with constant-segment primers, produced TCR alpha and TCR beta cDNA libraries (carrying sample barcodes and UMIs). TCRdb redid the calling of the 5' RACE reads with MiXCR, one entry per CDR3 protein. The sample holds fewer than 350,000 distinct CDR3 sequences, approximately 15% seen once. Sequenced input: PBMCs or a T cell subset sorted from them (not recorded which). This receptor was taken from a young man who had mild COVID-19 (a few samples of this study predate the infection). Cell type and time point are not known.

In DNA form, the CDR3 reads TGCGCCAGCAGCCAAGATTCGTACCCTAGCACAGATACGCAGTATTTT. It is translated as CASSQDSYPSTDTQYF. The chain employs TRBV4-3 and TRBJ2-3; D is undetermined. There are 16 residues in the CDR3. V lost 0 bases, J lost 0 bases, and 10 bases lay in between. CDR1 is LGHNA and CDR2 is YSLEER in the germline V gene.